This T cell receptor beta chain appears in the sequencing data of a study of blood T cell repertoires in COVID-19. Study as a whole: From T cells, B-cell-depleted T cells, or PBMCs came the material, which was cDNA or gDNA.

Germline assignment: CDR1 LNHDA and CDR2 SQIVND (reference sequence). Trimming shortened V by 4 bases and J by 0 bases, and 9 bases separated the two germline ends. This CDR3 is 14 amino acids long. Assay: immunoSEQ multiplex PCR; the TCRdb copy retains only in-frame clones and omits some. The sample holds roughly 25,000 clones, about nine tenths seen once. This TCR was sampled from an elderly woman with acute or convalescent COVID-19. The rearrangement uses TRBV19 and TRBJ1-1; D is uncertain. Sequences were obtained from peripheral blood. The CDR3 here is CASSNAAVNTEAFF. The CDR3 DNA is TGTGCCAGTAGTAATGCCGCGGTGAACACTGAAGCTTTCTTT.